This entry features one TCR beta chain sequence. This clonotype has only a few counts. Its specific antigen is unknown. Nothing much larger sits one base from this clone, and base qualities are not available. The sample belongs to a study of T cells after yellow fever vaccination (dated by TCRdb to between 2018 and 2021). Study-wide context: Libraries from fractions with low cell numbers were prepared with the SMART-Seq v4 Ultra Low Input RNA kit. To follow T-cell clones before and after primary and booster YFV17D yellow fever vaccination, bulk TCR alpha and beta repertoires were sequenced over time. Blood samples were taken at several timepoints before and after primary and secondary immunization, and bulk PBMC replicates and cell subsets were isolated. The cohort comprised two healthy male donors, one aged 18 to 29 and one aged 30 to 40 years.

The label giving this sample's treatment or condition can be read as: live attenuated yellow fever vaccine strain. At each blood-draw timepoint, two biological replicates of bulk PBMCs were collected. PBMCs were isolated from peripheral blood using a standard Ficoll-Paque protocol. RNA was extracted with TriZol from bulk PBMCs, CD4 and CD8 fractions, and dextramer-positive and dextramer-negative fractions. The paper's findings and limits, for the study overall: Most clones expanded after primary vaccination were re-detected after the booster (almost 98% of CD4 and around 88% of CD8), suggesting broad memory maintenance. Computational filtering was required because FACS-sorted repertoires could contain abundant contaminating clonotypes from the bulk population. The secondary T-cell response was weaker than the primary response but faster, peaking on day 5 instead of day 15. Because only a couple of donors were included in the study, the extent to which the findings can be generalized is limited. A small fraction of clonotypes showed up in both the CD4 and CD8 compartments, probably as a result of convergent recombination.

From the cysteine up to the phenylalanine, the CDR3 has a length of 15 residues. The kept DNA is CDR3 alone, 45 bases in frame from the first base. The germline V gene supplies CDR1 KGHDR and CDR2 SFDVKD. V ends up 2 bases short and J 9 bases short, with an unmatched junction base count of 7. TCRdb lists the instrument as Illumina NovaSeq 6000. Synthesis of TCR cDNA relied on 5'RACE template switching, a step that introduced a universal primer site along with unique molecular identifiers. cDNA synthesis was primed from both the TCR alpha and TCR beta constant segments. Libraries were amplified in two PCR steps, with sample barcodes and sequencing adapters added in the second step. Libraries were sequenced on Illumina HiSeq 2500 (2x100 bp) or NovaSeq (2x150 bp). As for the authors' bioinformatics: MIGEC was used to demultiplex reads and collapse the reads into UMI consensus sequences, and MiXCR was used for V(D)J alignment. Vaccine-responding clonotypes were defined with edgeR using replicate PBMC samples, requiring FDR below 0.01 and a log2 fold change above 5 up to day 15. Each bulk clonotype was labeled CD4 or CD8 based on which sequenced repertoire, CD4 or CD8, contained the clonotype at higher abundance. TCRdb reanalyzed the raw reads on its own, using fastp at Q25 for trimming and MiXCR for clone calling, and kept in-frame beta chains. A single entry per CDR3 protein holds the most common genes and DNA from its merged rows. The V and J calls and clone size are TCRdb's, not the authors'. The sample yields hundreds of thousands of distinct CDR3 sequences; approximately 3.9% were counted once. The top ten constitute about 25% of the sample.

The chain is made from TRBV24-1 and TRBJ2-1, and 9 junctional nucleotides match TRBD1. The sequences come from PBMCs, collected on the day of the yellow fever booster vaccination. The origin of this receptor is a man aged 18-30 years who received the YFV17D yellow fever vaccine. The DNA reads TGTGCCACCAGTGATTCCACGGACAGGGGAGTTGAGCAGTTCTTC. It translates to CATSDSTDRGVEQFF.